Included here is one T cell receptor beta chain sequence, with context. CDR1 is MDHEN, CDR2 SYDVKM, per germline. This CDR3 has 12 residues. The data are from a study of blood T cell repertoires in COVID-19. This table comes from immunoSEQ multiplex PCR, and its TCRdb copy is limited to in-frame clones, with some not included. The table includes fewer than 700,000 clones, around 90% detected once. The clonotype originates from a woman aged 50 to 60 with COVID-19, enrolled during active disease. The material sequenced was peripheral blood. The chain combines TRBV28 with TRBJ1-2, with TRBD1 as a possible D gene (6 bases). CDR3 bases: TGTGCGGGGGCAGGATCTAACTATGGCTACACCTTC. The encoded protein is CAGAGSNYGYTF.